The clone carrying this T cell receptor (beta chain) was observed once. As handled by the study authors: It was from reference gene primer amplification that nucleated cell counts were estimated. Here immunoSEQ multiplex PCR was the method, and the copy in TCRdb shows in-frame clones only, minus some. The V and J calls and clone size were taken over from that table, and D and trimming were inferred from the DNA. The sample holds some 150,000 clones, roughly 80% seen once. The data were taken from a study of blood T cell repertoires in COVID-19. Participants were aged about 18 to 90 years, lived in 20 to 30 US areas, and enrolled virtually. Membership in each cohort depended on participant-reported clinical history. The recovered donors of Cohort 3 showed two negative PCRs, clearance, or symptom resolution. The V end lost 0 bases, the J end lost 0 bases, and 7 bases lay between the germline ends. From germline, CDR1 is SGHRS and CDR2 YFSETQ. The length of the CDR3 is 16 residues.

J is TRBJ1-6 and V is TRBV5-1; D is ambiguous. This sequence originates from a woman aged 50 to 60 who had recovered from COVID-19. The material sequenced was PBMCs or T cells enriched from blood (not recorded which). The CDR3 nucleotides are TGCGCCAGCAGCTTGGAACCGAGCTCCTATAATTCACCCCTCCACTTT. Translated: CASSLEPSSYNSPLHF.